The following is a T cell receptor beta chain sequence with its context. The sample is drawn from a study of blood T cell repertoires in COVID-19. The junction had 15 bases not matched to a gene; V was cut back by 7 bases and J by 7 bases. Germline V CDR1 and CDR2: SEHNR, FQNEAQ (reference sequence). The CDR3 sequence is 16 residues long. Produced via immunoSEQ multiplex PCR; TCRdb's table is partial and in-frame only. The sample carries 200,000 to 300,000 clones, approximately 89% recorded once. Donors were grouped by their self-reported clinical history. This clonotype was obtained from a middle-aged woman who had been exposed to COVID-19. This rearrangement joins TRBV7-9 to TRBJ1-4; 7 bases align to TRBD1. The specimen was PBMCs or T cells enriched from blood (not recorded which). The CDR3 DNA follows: TGTGCCAGCACCTTCACTTCCGGGACAGTGGTTGAAAAACTGTTTTTT. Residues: CASTFTSGTVVEKLFF. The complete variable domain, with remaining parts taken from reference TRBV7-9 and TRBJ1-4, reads DTGVSQNPRHKITKRGQNVTFRCDPISEHNRLYWYRQTLGQGPEFLTYFQNEAQLEKSRLLSDRFSAERPKGSFSTLEIQRTEQGDSAMYLCASTFTSGTVVEKLFFGSGTQLSVL.